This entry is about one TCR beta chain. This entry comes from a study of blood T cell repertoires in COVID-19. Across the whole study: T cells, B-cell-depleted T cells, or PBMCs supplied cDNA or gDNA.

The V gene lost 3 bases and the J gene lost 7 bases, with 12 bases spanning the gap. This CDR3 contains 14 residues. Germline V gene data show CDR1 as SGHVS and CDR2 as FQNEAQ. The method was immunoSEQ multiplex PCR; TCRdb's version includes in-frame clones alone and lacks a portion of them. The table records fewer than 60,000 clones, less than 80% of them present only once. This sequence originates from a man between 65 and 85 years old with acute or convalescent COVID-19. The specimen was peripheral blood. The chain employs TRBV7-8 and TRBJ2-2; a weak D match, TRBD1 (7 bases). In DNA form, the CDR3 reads TGTGCCAGCAGCTTGCAGGGGGGAGGCGGGGAGCTGTTTTTT. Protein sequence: CASSLQGGGGELFF.